This is a list of T cell receptor beta chains from one sample in a study of blood T cells in healthy people across ages. TCRdb reanalysed the 5' RACE reads using MiXCR and keeps one entry per CDR3 protein. The table shows over a million distinct CDR3 sequences, with under 45% occurring only once. The specimen was blood. The receptors originated from a woman aged 55-70 years in good health. CDR3s include the opening cysteine and the closing phenylalanine or tryptophan. A D gene is named only where the DNA matches it firmly. The size of a clone is reported for some rows only, either as once, few or many, or as a class for expanded clones.

D gene,J gene,CDR3 length,clone size,V gene,CDR3 DNA,CDR3 protein
TRBD2,TRBJ2-3,16,-,TRBV12-3/TRBV12-4,TGTGCCAGCAGGCCGACTAGCGGGATGGCCACAGATACGCAGTATTTT,CASRPTSGMATDTQYF
TRBD2,TRBJ2-7,14,-,TRBV20-1,TGCAGTGCTAGAGGGGGACTAGCCGAAGGCGAGCAGTACTTC,CSARGGLAEGEQYF
TRBD1,TRBJ2-7,13,-,TRBV20-1,TGCAGTGCCGGGACAGGGGTAATCTACGAGCAGTACTTC,CSAGTGVIYEQYF
TRBD2,TRBJ2-5,14,-,TRBV7-9,TGTGCCAGCAGCCGAGCCAGCGGGAGTGAGACCCAGTACTTC,CASSRASGSETQYF
-,TRBJ2-5,11,-,TRBV6-2/TRBV6-3,TGTGCCTCGGGGGTGGAAGAGACCCAGTACTTC,CASGVEETQYF
-,TRBJ2-1,12,-,TRBV29-1,TGCAGCGTTGATGGGCAGGAAGAGACCCAGTTCTTC,CSVDGQEETQFF
-,TRBJ1-2,12,few,TRBV29-1,TGCAGCGTTCCCCAGGGTGCCTATGGCTACACCTTC,CSVPQGAYGYTF
TRBD1,TRBJ2-7,14,-,TRBV20-1,TGCAGTGCTAACACCGGGACAGGGCCCCCAAAGCAGTACTTC,CSANTGTGPPKQYF
TRBD2,TRBJ2-7,19,few,TRBV28,TGTGCCAGCAGTTTTGGTGGGACTAGCGGGCTCCTAGGGTACTACGAGCAGTACTTC,CASSFGGTSGLLGYYEQYF
TRBD1,TRBJ1-6,15,few,TRBV20-1,TGCAGTGCTACCCCCAGACAGGGTGGAAATTCACCCCTCCACTTT,CSATPRQGGNSPLHF
-,TRBJ1-2,15,-,TRBV27,TGTGCCAGCAGTTCACCCCTCCGGGGTCTTAATAGCTACACCTTC,CASSSPLRGLNSYTF
-,TRBJ2-3,15,-,TRBV6-5,TGTGCCAGCAACCCCCGCAAGGGGGAATCAGATACGCAGTATTTT,CASNPRKGESDTQYF
-,TRBJ1-2,14,-,TRBV29-1,TGCAGCGTTGAAGAGGAGGGGACTAACTATGGCTACACCTTC,CSVEEEGTNYGYTF
TRBD1,TRBJ2-3,14,-,TRBV6-5,TGTGCCAGCAGTCTAGGACAGGGGAAGGATACGCAGTATTTT,CASSLGQGKDTQYF
-,TRBJ1-2,15,-,TRBV14,TGTGCCAGCAGCCAAGCATGGGGGCCTAACTATGGCTACACCTTC,CASSQAWGPNYGYTF
TRBD2,TRBJ2-1,15,few,TRBV10-3,TGTGCCATCAGTTCTAGACTAGCGGGACGTCATGAGCAGTTCTTC,CAISSRLAGRHEQFF
-,TRBJ2-7,14,few,TRBV6-6,TGTGCCAGCAGTTACTCTGTCGGGGTCTACGAGCAGTACTTC,CASSYSVGVYEQYF
-,TRBJ1-2,14,-,TRBV30,TGTGCCTGGGCTGACGAGGGCTACGGCTATGGCTACACCTTC,CAWADEGYGYGYTF
-,TRBJ2-6,17,many,TRBV21-1,TGTGCCAGCAGCCTCCAAAGGAGGGTTCCCGGGGCCAACGTCCTGACTTTC,CASSLQRRVPGANVLTF
TRBD2,TRBJ2-7,16,-,TRBV9,TGTGCCAGCAGCGTAGGGATCCTAGCGGACACCTACGAGCAGTACTTC,CASSVGILADTYEQYF
TRBD2,TRBJ2-7,16,-,TRBV4-1,TGCGCCAGCAGCCAAGGCCTAGCGGCCAGGTCCTACGAGCAGTACTTC,CASSQGLAARSYEQYF
-,TRBJ2-1,16,-,TRBV6-5,TGTGCCAGCAGACCTACAGGGTCTAGCTCCTACAATGAGCAGTTCTTC,CASRPTGSSSYNEQFF
-,TRBJ1-2,14,-,TRBV5-1,TGCGCCAGCAGCTTCATCGGTGGGGTCTATGGCTACACCTTC,CASSFIGGVYGYTF
-,TRBJ2-2,11,-,TRBV6-1,TGTGCCAGCAGTGAACAGGGAAGGCTGTTTTTT,CASSEQGRLFF
-,TRBJ2-7,14,-,TRBV7-2,TGTGCCAGCAGCTCCTGGACTGTCGCCTACGAGCAGTACTTC,CASSSWTVAYEQYF
-,TRBJ2-7,15,-,TRBV5-1,TGCGCCAGCGGCTTTGAAGGGTCGAGGGCCTACGAGCAGTACTTC,CASGFEGSRAYEQYF
-,TRBJ2-3,15,-,TRBV7-3,TGTGCCAGCGGCGAACAGGCTACTAGCACAGATACGCAGTATTTT,CASGEQATSTDTQYF
-,TRBJ2-5,14,-,TRBV10-1,TGCGCCAGCAGTGATGGAGGGGTGCAAGAGACCCAGTACTTC,CASSDGGVQETQYF
-,TRBJ2-5,15,-,TRBV10-3,TGTGCCATCAGTGTAGGGCAGGGGTACCAAGAGACCCAGTACTTC,CAISVGQGYQETQYF
TRBD2,TRBJ2-3,20,-,TRBV7-8,TGTGCCAGCAGCCGCACGACTAGCGGGCCTCCTCCATCTAGCACAGATACGCAGTATTTT,CASSRTTSGPPPSSTDTQYF
-,TRBJ1-2,13,-,TRBV20-1,TGCAGTGCTAGAGATCTCAGGGTCTATGGCTACACCTTC,CSARDLRVYGYTF
-,TRBJ2-4,12,-,TRBV7-9,TGTGCCACACCTCTCGACGGTGACATTCGGTACTTC,CATPLDGDIRYF
-,TRBJ1-4,13,few,TRBV27,TGTGCCAGCTCCCCCTCGGCTAATGAAAAACTGTTTTTT,CASSPSANEKLFF
-,TRBJ2-3,14,-,TRBV2,TGTGCCAGCAGGTGGGCGGCTAGCACAGATACGCAGTATTTT,CASRWAASTDTQYF
-,TRBJ2-1,14,-,TRBV20-1,TGCAGTGCTAGAGGACTAGATGACTACAATGAGCAGTTCTTC,CSARGLDDYNEQFF
TRBD2,TRBJ2-1,16,-,TRBV3-1,TGTGCCAGCAGCCTCAGAGTAGGCGGGAGGAATAATGAGCAGTTCTTC,CASSLRVGGRNNEQFF
-,TRBJ2-7,16,-,TRBV7-2,TGTGCCAGCAGCTTAGCGGGCCAGGCGAGCTCCTACGAGCAGTACTTC,CASSLAGQASSYEQYF
-,TRBJ2-1,14,-,TRBV27,TGTGCCAGCAGTGAGGGACGGCCTTGGGATGAGCAGTTCTTC,CASSEGRPWDEQFF
-,TRBJ1-1,15,-,TRBV12-5,TGTGCTAGTGGTTTGGTACTCGGGAGCGGCACTGAAGCTTTCTTT,CASGLVLGSGTEAFF
-,TRBJ2-6,14,once,TRBV2,TGTGCCAGACAGACTGACTCTGGGGCCAACGTCCCGACTTTC,CARQTDSGANVPTF
TRBD1,TRBJ2-5,14,-,TRBV27,TGTGCCAGCAGTGTGGGACAGGGTTACGAGACCCAGTACTTC,CASSVGQGYETQYF
-,TRBJ1-5,15,few,TRBV6-2/TRBV6-3,TGTGCCAGCAGTGGATCCGGGATTAGCAATCAGCCCCAGCATTTT,CASSGSGISNQPQHF
TRBD2,TRBJ2-3,16,-,TRBV25-1,TGTGCCAGCAGTGACCGGGTGGGAGGGCGATTAGATACGCAGTATTTT,CASSDRVGGRLDTQYF
-,TRBJ2-1,16,-,TRBV27,TGTGCCAGCAGTTTAATGGGACCTCCCGCTCCCTACGAGCAGTTCTTC,CASSLMGPPAPYEQFF